These T cell receptor beta chains were read from a single sample in a study of long-term antiretroviral therapy in people with HIV. Sequencing was performed with immunoSEQ multiplex PCR; in TCRdb, only in-frame clones are kept and a portion is missing. The sample carries roughly 14,000 clones, about 79% recorded once. Sequenced here: unsorted PBMCs, sampled 0.4 years after starting antiretroviral therapy. The origin of the receptors is a man aged 25 to 40 with HIV. CDR3s include the opening cysteine and the closing phenylalanine or tryptophan. The D gene is left open where the match is weak. Where a row states a size, it is once, few, many or the class of an expanded clone; other rows omit it.

d_call j_call clone_size v_call cdr3_aa cdr3_nt
TRBD1 TRBJ1-2 NA TRBV7-2 CASSLAGGQGRGYTF TGTGCCAGCAGCTTAGCAGGCGGACAGGGTCGTGGCTACACCTTC
NA TRBJ1-2 NA TRBV28 CASTHLGYTDQWGRYGYTF TGTGCCAGCACTCACCTGGGGTATACAGATCAATGGGGTCGATATGGCTACACCTTC
NA TRBJ1-1 NA TRBV5-1 CASSRTGDAEAFF TGCGCCAGCAGCCGGACGGGGGACGCTGAAGCTTTCTTT
TRBD1 TRBJ2-1 NA TRBV4-1 CASSQSGQGNEQFF TGCGCCAGCAGCCAATCGGGACAGGGCAATGAGCAGTTCTTC
NA TRBJ1-1 NA TRBV5-4 CASSLLTGNTEAFF TGTGCCAGCAGCTTACTTACAGGGAACACTGAAGCTTTCTTT
TRBD1 TRBJ1-5 NA TRBV19 CASTLGQGPQPQHF TGTGCCAGTACCCTGGGACAGGGTCCTCAGCCCCAGCATTTT
NA TRBJ2-5 NA TRBV11-3 CASSLESGETQYF TGTGCCAGCAGCTTAGAGTCTGGGGAGACCCAGTACTTC
NA TRBJ1-5 NA TRBV9 CASSVGTVRGQPQHF TGTGCCAGCAGCGTAGGAACGGTGAGGGGTCAGCCCCAGCATTTT
NA TRBJ2-4 NA TRBV6-1 CASSEITVWAKNIQYF TGTGCCAGCAGTGAAATTACGGTCTGGGCCAAAAACATTCAGTACTTC
NA TRBJ1-4 NA TRBV7-9 CASSFQLGIGTNEKLFF TGTGCCAGCAGCTTTCAGCTGGGTATCGGAACTAATGAAAAACTGTTTTTT
NA TRBJ2-2 NA TRBV7-9 CASSLILNTGELFF TGTGCCAGCAGCCTTATATTGAACACCGGGGAGCTGTTTTTT
TRBD2 TRBJ2-5 NA TRBV4-1 CASSQGLAGPETQYF TGCGCCAGCAGCCAAGGTTTAGCGGGCCCGGAGACCCAGTACTTC
NA TRBJ2-2 NA TRBV28 CASSLSRGGELFF TGTGCCAGCAGTCTCTCGAGAGGGGGGGAGCTGTTTTTT
NA TRBJ2-6 NA TRBV29-1 CSAELNRDYSGANVLTF TGCAGCGCCGAACTTAACAGGGACTACTCTGGGGCCAACGTCCTGACTTTC
TRBD1 TRBJ2-7 NA TRBV6-1 CASQDRGSYEQYF TGTGCCAGCCAGGACAGGGGGTCCTACGAGCAGTACTTC
TRBD2 TRBJ2-5 NA TRBV7-3 CASSLRRGSGRIEETQYF TGTGCCAGCAGCTTAAGACGGGGTAGCGGGCGGATAGAAGAGACCCAGTACTTC
NA TRBJ1-1 NA TRBV11-3 CASSLEENTEAFF TGTGCCAGCAGCTTAGAGGAGAACACTGAAGCTTTCTTT
NA TRBJ1-1 NA TRBV6-1 CASSAAIPGPGTEAFF TGTGCCAGCAGTGCCGCCATCCCAGGTCCAGGGACTGAAGCTTTCTTT
NA TRBJ1-1 NA TRBV11-3 CASSAEKETPGLDTEAFF TGTGCCAGCAGCGCTGAGAAGGAGACCCCCGGCTTAGACACTGAAGCTTTCTTT
NA TRBJ2-2 NA TRBV5-6 CASTLLLTNTGELFF TGTGCCAGCACCCTACTGTTAACGAACACCGGGGAGCTGTTTTTT
NA TRBJ2-7 NA TRBV25-1 CASSWAGGYEQYF TGTGCCAGCAGTTGGGCAGGAGGTTACGAGCAGTACTTC
TRBD1 TRBJ2-7 NA TRBV5-1 CASSHQGGHEQYF TGCGCCAGCAGCCATCAAGGGGGCCACGAGCAGTACTTC
NA TRBJ1-2 NA TRBV5-5 CASSLDWSGSPYGYTF TGTGCCAGCAGCTTGGACTGGTCCGGGAGCCCTTATGGCTACACCTTC
NA TRBJ2-7 NA TRBV9 CASSALDSYEQYF TGTGCCAGCAGCGCTCTCGACAGTTACGAGCAGTACTTC
TRBD1 TRBJ1-5 NA TRBV30 CAWSRATGSNQPQHF TGTGCCTGGAGTCGGGCGACAGGGAGCAATCAGCCCCAGCATTTT
TRBD2 TRBJ2-1 NA TRBV7-8 CASIRTRTDNEQFF TGTGCCAGCATCCGGACTAGGACTGACAATGAGCAGTTCTTC
TRBD1 TRBJ1-3 NA TRBV19 CASSETGVGNTIYF TGTGCCAGTAGTGAAACAGGGGTAGGAAACACCATATATTTT
TRBD1 TRBJ2-1 NA TRBV9 CASSRTLGQGYNEQFF TGTGCCAGCAGTAGAACGCTGGGACAGGGTTACAATGAGCAGTTCTTC
NA TRBJ1-2 NA TRBV30 CAWNIAYGYTF TGTGCCTGGAACATCGCTTATGGCTACACCTTC
TRBD1 TRBJ2-3 NA TRBV25-1 CASSAGQGFGTDTQYF TGTGCCAGCAGTGCTGGACAGGGGTTCGGCACAGATACGCAGTATTTT
NA TRBJ1-4 NA TRBV4-3 CASSHVNAGEKGEKLFF TGCGCCAGCAGCCATGTAAACGCAGGGGAAAAGGGTGAAAAACTGTTTTTT
NA TRBJ2-7 NA TRBV7-2 CASTLNEAYEQYF TGTGCCAGCACCCTTAACGAGGCCTACGAGCAGTACTTC
NA TRBJ2-1 NA TRBV6-4 CASSERRGDEQFF TGTGCCAGCAGTGAGCGGAGGGGGGATGAGCAGTTCTTC
NA TRBJ1-5 NA TRBV6-5 CASSSVGRSNQPQHF TGTGCCAGCAGTTCCGTGGGACGGAGCAATCAGCCCCAGCATTTT
TRBD1 TRBJ2-2 NA TRBV5-4 CASSYPGQGTGELFF TGTGCCAGCAGCTACCCGGGACAGGGAACCGGGGAGCTGTTTTTT
TRBD1 TRBJ1-1 NA TRBV19 CASKGSGTGASEAFF TGTGCCAGTAAGGGAAGCGGGACAGGGGCCTCTGAAGCTTTCTTT
NA TRBJ2-3 NA TRBV5-1 CASSRTVVGDTQYF TGCGCCAGCAGCCGCACCGTGGTAGGAGATACGCAGTATTTT
TRBD2 TRBJ2-1 NA TRBV4-3 CASSQEGTSGNEQFF TGCGCCAGCAGCCAAGAGGGGACTAGTGGAAATGAGCAGTTCTTC
NA TRBJ2-7 NA TRBV2 CASSELGTSSYEQYF TGTGCCAGCAGTGAACTCGGGACCTCCTCCTACGAGCAGTACTTC
TRBD2 TRBJ2-2 NA TRBV19 CASSIRPSGSPGELFF TGTGCCAGTAGTATACGCCCTAGCGGGAGCCCCGGGGAGCTGTTTTTT
TRBD1 TRBJ2-7 NA TRBV5-1 CASSNTGGFSYEQYF TGCGCCAGCAGCAATACAGGGGGTTTCTCCTACGAGCAGTACTTC
TRBD2 TRBJ2-1 NA TRBV27 CASRAGGPSYNEQFF TGTGCCAGCAGGGCGGGGGGGCCATCCTACAATGAGCAGTTCTTC
TRBD1 TRBJ1-1 NA TRBV4-2 CASSQVMPGGGTEAFF TGTGCCAGCAGCCAAGTGATGCCAGGGGGAGGCACTGAAGCTTTCTTT
NA TRBJ2-2 once TRBV5-1 CASSLRQSNTGELFF TGCGCCAGCAGCTTGAGGCAGTCAAACACCGGGGAGCTGTTTTTT
NA TRBJ2-7 NA TRBV5-8 CASRFTSYEQYF TGTGCCAGCAGGTTCACGTCCTACGAGCAGTACTTC
NA TRBJ1-2 NA TRBV7-9 CASSSLKYGYTF TGTGCCAGCAGCTCCTTGAAATATGGCTACACCTTC
TRBD2 TRBJ2-1 NA TRBV7-2 CASSLLGLAGVDEQFF TGTGCCAGCAGCTTATTGGGACTAGCGGGAGTCGATGAGCAGTTCTTC
NA TRBJ2-3 NA TRBV9 CASSLRGGDDALDTQYF TGTGCCAGCAGCTTACGAGGAGGAGACGACGCTCTAGATACGCAGTATTTT
NA TRBJ2-1 NA TRBV7-7 CASSTRNGGYYNEQFF TGTGCCAGCAGTACCCGAAACGGGGGCTACTACAATGAGCAGTTCTTC
TRBD1 TRBJ2-7 once TRBV2 CASSGGTGSEYEQYF TGTGCCAGCAGTGGGGGGACAGGGAGCGAGTACGAGCAGTACTTC
NA TRBJ2-1 NA TRBV4-1 CASSQDRGGIFYEQFF TGCGCCAGCAGCCAAGACAGGGGAGGAATATTCTATGAGCAGTTCTTC
NA TRBJ1-1 NA TRBV6-1 CASSVARVSTEAFF TGTGCCAGCAGTGTGGCCAGGGTCAGTACTGAAGCTTTCTTT
NA TRBJ1-2 NA TRBV5-8 CASSLDSIDGYTF TGTGCCAGCAGCTTGGACAGTATAGATGGCTACACCTTC